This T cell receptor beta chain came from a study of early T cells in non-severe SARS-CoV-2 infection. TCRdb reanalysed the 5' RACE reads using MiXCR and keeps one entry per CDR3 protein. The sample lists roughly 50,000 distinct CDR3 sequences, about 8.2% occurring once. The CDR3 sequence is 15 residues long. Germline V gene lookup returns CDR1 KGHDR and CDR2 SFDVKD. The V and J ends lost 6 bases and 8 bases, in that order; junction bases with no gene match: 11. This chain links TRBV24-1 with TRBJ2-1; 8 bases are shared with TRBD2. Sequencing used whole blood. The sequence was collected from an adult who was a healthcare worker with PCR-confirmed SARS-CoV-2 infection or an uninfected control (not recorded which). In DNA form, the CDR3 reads TGTGCCACCAGTCCGGTAGCGGGAAAGGGCGATGAGCAGTTCTTC. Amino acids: CATSPVAGKGDEQFF.